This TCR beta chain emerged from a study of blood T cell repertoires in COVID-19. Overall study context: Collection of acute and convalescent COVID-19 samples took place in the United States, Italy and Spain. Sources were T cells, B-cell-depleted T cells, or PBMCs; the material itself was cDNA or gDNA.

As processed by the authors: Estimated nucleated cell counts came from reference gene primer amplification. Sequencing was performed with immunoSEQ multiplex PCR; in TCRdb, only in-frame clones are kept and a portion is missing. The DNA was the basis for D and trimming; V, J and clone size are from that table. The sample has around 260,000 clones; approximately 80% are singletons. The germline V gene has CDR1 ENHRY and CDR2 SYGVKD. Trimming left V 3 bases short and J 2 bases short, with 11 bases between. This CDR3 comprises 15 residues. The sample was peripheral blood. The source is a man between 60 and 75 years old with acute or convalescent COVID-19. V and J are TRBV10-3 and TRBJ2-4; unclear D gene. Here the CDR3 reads CAISELTGPKNIQYF. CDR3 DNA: TGTGCCATCAGTGAACTTACGGGTCCCAAAAACATTCAGTACTTC.